This is a list of T cell receptor beta chains from one sample in a study of human T cells and chemical hapten exposure. TCRdb redid the calling of the RACE reads with MiXCR, one entry per CDR3 protein. Of tens of thousands of distinct CDR3 sequences listed, 9.5% to 13% are singletons. Specimen: whole blood, collected in connection with sensitization to the hapten diphenylcyclopropenone (DPC). All receptors come from a man aged 18 to 35 with alopecia areata. Some clones in this sample may be carry-over from other donors' samples. CDR3s include the opening cysteine and the closing phenylalanine or tryptophan. The D gene is left open where the match is weak. The listing skips clone size in some rows; elsewhere it reads once, few, many or a size class.

D: -; V: TRBV6-6; J: TRBJ2-1; size: -; DNA: TGTGCCAGCAGTTACGGCGGGGAGTACAATGAGCAGTTCTTC; CDR3: CASSYGGEYNEQFF
D: -; V: TRBV18; J: TRBJ2-7; size: -; DNA: TGTGCCAGCTCACCACGGATGTTGGAGCCCGGCGAGCAGTACTTC; CDR3: CASSPRMLEPGEQYF
D: TRBD2; V: TRBV5-1; J: TRBJ2-1; size: many; DNA: TGCGCCAGCAGCGCCGGGACTAGCATCGATGAGCAGTTCTTC; CDR3: CASSAGTSIDEQFF
D: -; V: TRBV5-1; J: TRBJ2-2; size: -; DNA: TGCGCCAGCAGCTCGCTCACTTGGACGGGGACGAACACCGGGGAGCTGTTTTTT; CDR3: CASSSLTWTGTNTGELFF
D: -; V: TRBV4-1; J: TRBJ2-1; size: few; DNA: TGCGCCAGCAGCCAGGAACGTGGTGAGCAGTTCTTC; CDR3: CASSQERGEQFF
D: TRBD1; V: TRBV7-9; J: TRBJ2-7; size: few; DNA: TGTGCCAGCAGCTCTCAAATCCGGACAGGGGGCGGACAGTCCTACGAGCAGTACTTC; CDR3: CASSSQIRTGGGQSYEQYF
D: TRBD1; V: TRBV12-3/TRBV12-4; J: TRBJ2-2; size: -; DNA: TGTGCCAGCAGCCAATCGGGTTGGACAGGGGGTACCGGGGAGCTGTTTTTT; CDR3: CASSQSGWTGGTGELFF
D: TRBD2; V: TRBV3-1; J: TRBJ2-1; size: few; DNA: TGTGCCAGCAGCCAAGATAGACTAGCGGGGGCCAATGAGCAGTTCTTC; CDR3: CASSQDRLAGANEQFF
D: -; V: TRBV6-4; J: TRBJ2-1; size: -; DNA: TGTGCCAGTTCCAGGAACCCTACCAATGAGCAGTTCTTC; CDR3: CASSRNPTNEQFF
D: TRBD2; V: TRBV29-1; J: TRBJ2-7; size: many; DNA: TGCAGCGTTGGGACCGGGAGGACTCCCTACGAGCAGTACTTC; CDR3: CSVGTGRTPYEQYF
D: TRBD1; V: TRBV5-1; J: TRBJ2-5; size: few; DNA: TGCGCCAGCAGCCTTCCGGGACAGAGAGAGACCCAGTACTTC; CDR3: CASSLPGQRETQYF
D: -; V: TRBV5-4; J: TRBJ1-3; size: many; DNA: TGTGCCAGCAGCCCTGGACTCGGAAACACCATATATTTT; CDR3: CASSPGLGNTIYF
D: -; V: TRBV28; J: TRBJ2-1; size: -; DNA: TGTGCCAGCAGGAGTTCGACAGTTGAGCAGTTCTTC; CDR3: CASRSSTVEQFF
D: TRBD1; V: TRBV7-2; J: TRBJ1-4; size: -; DNA: TGTGCCAGCAGCCGGGACAGGGGTGAAAAACTGTTTTTT; CDR3: CASSRDRGEKLFF
D: -; V: TRBV20-1; J: TRBJ1-1; size: -; DNA: TGCAGTGCGGCTACTGGAAAGAACACTGAAGCTTTCTTT; CDR3: CSAATGKNTEAFF
D: TRBD1; V: TRBV29-1; J: TRBJ2-2; size: -; DNA: TGCAGCGTCCGCCTCCTGGGACAGGGGTACACCGGGGAGCTGTTTTTT; CDR3: CSVRLLGQGYTGELFF
D: TRBD1; V: TRBV28; J: TRBJ2-2; size: few; DNA: TGTGCCAGCAGTTTCTTGGGACAGGGACTCACCGGGGAGCTGTTTTTT; CDR3: CASSFLGQGLTGELFF
D: TRBD2; V: TRBV20-1; J: TRBJ2-1; size: many; DNA: TGCAGTGCTAGTCATAGGACTAGCGGGGGGTCCTACAATGAGCAGTTCTTC; CDR3: CSASHRTSGGSYNEQFF
D: -; V: TRBV7-2; J: TRBJ1-2; size: -; DNA: TGTGCCAGCACCCCCTCAGGGGCGGCCCGATATGGCTACACCTTC; CDR3: CASTPSGAARYGYTF
D: -; V: TRBV7-3; J: TRBJ2-4; size: few; DNA: TGTGCCAGCAGCCACTACGCGGGGCCGAAAAACATTCAGTACTTC; CDR3: CASSHYAGPKNIQYF
D: -; V: TRBV9; J: TRBJ2-2; size: -; DNA: TGTGCCAGCAGCGTCAGTACCGGGGAGCTGTTTTTT; CDR3: CASSVSTGELFF
D: -; V: TRBV6-1; J: TRBJ1-3; size: many; DNA: TGTGCCAGCAGTGAAGGTCTCAACACCATATATTTT; CDR3: CASSEGLNTIYF
D: TRBD2; V: TRBV6-5; J: TRBJ2-3; size: many; DNA: TGTGCCAGCAGTTATAGATCCAGCGGGGGAACAGATACGCAGTATTTT; CDR3: CASSYRSSGGTDTQYF
D: -; V: TRBV10-3; J: TRBJ2-7; size: few; DNA: TGTGCCATCAGTGGGTCCCGGGACGGACTCTACGAGCAGTACTTC; CDR3: CAISGSRDGLYEQYF
D: TRBD1; V: TRBV29-1; J: TRBJ2-7; size: few; DNA: TGCAGCGTCCCGGTTTTCGGGACAGACTCCTACGAGCAGTACTTC; CDR3: CSVPVFGTDSYEQYF